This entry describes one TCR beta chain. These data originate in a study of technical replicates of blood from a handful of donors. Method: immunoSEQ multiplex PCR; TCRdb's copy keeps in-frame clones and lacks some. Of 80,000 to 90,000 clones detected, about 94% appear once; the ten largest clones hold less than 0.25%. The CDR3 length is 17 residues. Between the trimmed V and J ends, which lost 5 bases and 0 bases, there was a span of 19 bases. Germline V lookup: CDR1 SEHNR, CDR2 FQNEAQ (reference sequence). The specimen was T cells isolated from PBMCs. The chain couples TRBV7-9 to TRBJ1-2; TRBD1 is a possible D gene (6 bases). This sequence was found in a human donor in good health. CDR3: CASSHIGGRPANYGYTF. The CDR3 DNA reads TGTGCCAGCAGCCACATAGGGGGACGGCCCGCTAACTATGGCTACACCTTC.